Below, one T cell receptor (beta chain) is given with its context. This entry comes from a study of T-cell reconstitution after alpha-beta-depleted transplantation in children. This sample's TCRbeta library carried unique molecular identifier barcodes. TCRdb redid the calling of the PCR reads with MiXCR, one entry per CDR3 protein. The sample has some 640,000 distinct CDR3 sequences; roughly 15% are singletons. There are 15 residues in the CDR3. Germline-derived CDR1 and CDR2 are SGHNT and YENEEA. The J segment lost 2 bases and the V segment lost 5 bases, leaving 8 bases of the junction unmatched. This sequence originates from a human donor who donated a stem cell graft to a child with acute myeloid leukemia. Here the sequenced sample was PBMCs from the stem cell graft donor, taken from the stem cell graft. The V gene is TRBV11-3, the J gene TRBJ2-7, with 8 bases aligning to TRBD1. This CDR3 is CASSTGTGWPYEQYF. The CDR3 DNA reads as TGTGCCAGCAGCACCGGGACAGGATGGCCCTACGAGCAGTACTTC. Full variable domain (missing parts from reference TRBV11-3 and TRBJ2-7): EAGVVQSPRYKIIEKKQPVAFWCNPISGHNTLYWYLQNLGQGPELLIRYENEEAVDDSQLPKDRFSAERLKGVDSTLKIQPAELGDSAVYLCASSTGTGWPYEQYFGPGTRLTVT.